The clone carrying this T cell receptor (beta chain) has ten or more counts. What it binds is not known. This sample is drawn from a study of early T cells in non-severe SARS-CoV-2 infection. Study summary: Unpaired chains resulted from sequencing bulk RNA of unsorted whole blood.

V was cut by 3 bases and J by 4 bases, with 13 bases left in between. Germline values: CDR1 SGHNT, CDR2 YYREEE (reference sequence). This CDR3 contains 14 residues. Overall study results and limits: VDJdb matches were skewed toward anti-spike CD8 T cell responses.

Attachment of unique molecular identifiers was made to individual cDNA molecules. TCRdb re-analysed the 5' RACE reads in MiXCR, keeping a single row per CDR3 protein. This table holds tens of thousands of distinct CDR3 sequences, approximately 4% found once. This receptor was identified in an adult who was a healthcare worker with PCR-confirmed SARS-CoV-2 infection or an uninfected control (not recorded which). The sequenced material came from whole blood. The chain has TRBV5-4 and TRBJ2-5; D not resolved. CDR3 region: CASSSPPGRETQYF. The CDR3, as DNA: TGTGCCAGCAGCTCTCCGCCCGGAAGAGAGACCCAGTACTTC.